This passage covers 25 T cell receptor beta chains from one sample sequenced in a study of CD8 T cells in Susac syndrome (dated by TCRdb to the late 2010s). The library was made by the immunoSEQ multiplex PCR assay. RNA was extracted using the RNeasy kit, and roughly 0.45 to 1 ug of the RNA was reverse transcribed with random hexamers. The public sequencing data were trimmed at Q25 with fastp and processed into clonotypes with MiXCR by TCRdb, which kept only in-frame beta chains. Rows with a matching CDR3 protein are joined into one entry that keeps the most common DNA and genes. This sample holds roughly 190,000 distinct CDR3 sequences; approximately 95% were observed only once. The top ten clones comprise approximately 0.1% of the sample. The sequenced sample was CD4+ T cells from PBMCs. The receptor source for this set is a human donor in good health.

A single count supports this clonotype. This chain uses TRBV6-5 with TRBJ2-3; D may be TRBD1 or TRBD2 (5 bases each). CDR3 length equals 13 residues. Trimming removed 4 bases at V and 4 bases at J, with 9 bases between. Germline V gives CDR1 MNHEY, CDR2 SVGAGI. In DNA form, the CDR3 reads TGTGCCAGCAGTTTGGGGGTAGCAGATACGCAGTATTTT. It translates to CASSLGVADTQYF.

This sequence joins TRBV19 and TRBJ2-7; D unclear. This CDR3 is 12 amino acids long. Germline CDR1 is LNHDA and CDR2 is SQIVND (reference sequence). V lost 4 bases and J lost 6, with 10 bases in between. The CDR3 loop is CASSTLVGEQYF. CDR3 DNA: TGTGCCAGTAGTACTCTAGTGGGCGAGCAGTACTTC.

This clonotype was detected only once. The chain carries TRBV15 and TRBJ2-1, with D tentatively TRBD1 (6 bases). This CDR3 comprises 15 residues. Germline loops: CDR1 LNHNV, CDR2 YYDKDF (reference sequence). Trimming cost V 2 bases and J 7 bases, with 15 bases left between them. The CDR3 nucleotides are TGTGCCACCAGCAGAAAGGCAGGGGTGGCAAATGAGCAGTTCTTC. Translating it yields CATSRKAGVANEQFF.

This chain links TRBV12-3 or TRBV12-4 with TRBJ2-4; D is possibly TRBD1 or TRBD2 (5 bases each). This CDR3 has 13 residues. Trimming shortened V by 5 bases and J by 10 bases, and 15 bases separated the two germline ends. CDR3 residues: CASSPGQGRIQYF. DNA for the CDR3: TGTGCCAGCAGTCCGGGGCAGGGAAGGATTCAGTACTTC.

The chain employs TRBV6-2 or TRBV6-3 and TRBJ2-7; 9 bases are shared with TRBD1. CDR1 is MNHEY and CDR2 is SVGEGT in the germline V gene. This CDR3 comprises 13 residues. V lost 7 bases to trimming and J lost 3 bases; unmatched junction nucleotides: 4. This chain's CDR3 is CASTRDRDYEQYF. The CDR3 DNA sequence: TGTGCCAGCACCCGGGACAGGGACTACGAGCAGTACTTC.

The rearrangement uses TRBV12-3 or TRBV12-4 and TRBJ2-1; D is uncertain. The CDR3 is 15 residues long. V was clipped by 2 bases and J by 2 bases, with 10 bases between them. This chain's CDR3 is CASSLRRPPYNEQFF. CDR3 in DNA: TGTGCCAGCAGTTTACGGAGACCTCCCTACAATGAGCAGTTCTTC.

The V gene is TRBV25-1, the J gene TRBJ2-1; 9 bases line up with TRBD2. The CDR3 loop spans 17 amino acids. Germline V gene lookup returns CDR1 MGHDK and CDR2 SYGVNS. J was trimmed by 3 bases and V by 0 bases; bases with no gene match: 6. In DNA, the CDR3 is TGTGCCAGCAGTGAATATCGGGGTAGCGGGGGCTACAATGAGCAGTTCTTC. Its translation is CASSEYRGSGGYNEQFF.

The V gene is TRBV7-2, the J gene TRBJ1-1; D is undetermined. Germline loops: CDR1 SGHTA, CDR2 FQGNSA. The V gene lost 7 bases and the J gene lost 4 bases, with 7 bases spanning the gap. CDR3 size: 11 residues. The CDR3 protein is CASTGFTEAFF. Here the CDR3 DNA reads TGTGCCAGCACTGGGTTCACTGAAGCTTTCTTT.

CDR3 region: CASSFPGGTEAFF. In DNA, the CDR3 is TGTGCCAGCAGCTTTCCAGGGGGTACTGAAGCTTTCTTT. The chain joins TRBV3-1 to TRBJ1-1, with 7 bases fitting TRBD1. CDR3 length: 13 amino acids. Trimming removed 5 bases from V and 5 bases from J; junction bases left unmatched: 5. Germline V gives CDR1 LGHDT, CDR2 YNNKEL (reference sequence).

The CDR3 DNA follows: TGCGCCAGCAGCTTGGCCAATAGCGGGGGCACAGATACGCAGTATTTT. Translated, it gives CASSLANSGGTDTQYF. The chain recombines TRBV5-1 with TRBJ2-3, with 8 bases that match TRBD2. CDR1 is SGHRS and CDR2 is YFSETQ in the germline V gene. The CDR3 runs 16 residues. The V and J ends lost 0 bases and 1 base, in that order; junction bases with no gene match: 4.

The chain joins TRBV7-9 to TRBJ1-2; D is undetermined. V was pared by 2 bases and J by 3 bases, with 7 bases between. Germline V gene sequence: CDR1 SEHNR, CDR2 FQNEAQ (reference sequence). This CDR3 contains 13 residues. CDR3 sequence (DNA): TGTGCCAGCAGCTTACTCCAGGACTATGGCTACACCTTC. Amino acid sequence: CASSLLQDYGYTF.

V usage is TRBV30 and J usage is TRBJ2-7, with 10 bases lining up with TRBD2. Germline assignment: CDR1 GTSNPN and CDR2 SVGIG (reference sequence). This CDR3 comprises 15 residues. The V segment lost 4 bases and the J segment 3 bases; nucleotides outside the gene matches: 9. CDR3 DNA: TGTGCCTGGACCGGGCGGCTAGCGGGAGTCTACGAGCAGTACTTC. It encodes CAWTGRLAGVYEQYF.

The chain employs TRBV12-3 or TRBV12-4 and TRBJ2-4; 9 nucleotides agree with TRBD2. The CDR3 spans 14 residues. J gave up 4 bases and V 6 bases, and 4 bases lay outside the gene matches. In nucleotides, the CDR3 is TGTGCCAGCAGATTGACTAGCGGTAAAAACATTCAGTACTTC. Protein product: CASRLTSGKNIQYF.

The chain is built from TRBV20-1 and TRBJ2-3, with 8 bases lining up with TRBD1. The V and J ends lost 0 bases and 1 base, in that order; junction bases with no gene match: 3. Per the germline V gene, CDR1 is DFQATT and CDR2 is SNEGSKA (reference sequence). The CDR3 loop spans 15 amino acids. CDR3 sequence: CSARDLTGGTDTQYF. CDR3 DNA sequence: TGCAGTGCTAGAGATCTGACAGGGGGCACAGATACGCAGTATTTT.

This rearrangement joins TRBV29-1 to TRBJ1-4, with D hard to call. From germline, CDR1 is SQVTM and CDR2 ANQGSEA. The ends were cut back, 0 bases at V and 7 bases at J, with 9 bases in the middle. CDR3 length equals 13 residues. Here the CDR3 DNA reads TGCAGCGTTGAAGAAGGGCTCGGTGAAAAACTGTTTTTT. It yields the protein CSVEEGLGEKLFF.

The chain employs TRBV27 and TRBJ2-3; weak D call: TRBD2 (5 bases). V shed 6 bases and J shed 10 bases, with 11 bases lying between them. The germline V gene has CDR1 MNHEY and CDR2 SMNVEV (reference sequence). The CDR3 totals 11 residues. CDR3 sequence: CASSEGLAQYF. Written as DNA, the CDR3 is TGTGCCAGCAGCGAGGGATTGGCGCAGTATTTT.

This chain connects TRBV5-4 to TRBJ1-1; weak D call: TRBD1 (6 bases). The CDR3 contains 13 residues. The V gene's germline CDR1 is SGHNT and CDR2 YYREEE (reference sequence). V shed 2 bases and J shed 5 bases, with 10 bases lying between them. The CDR3 DNA follows: TGTGCCAGCAGCTTATCCAGGGGAACTGAAGCTTTCTTT. Amino acid sequence: CASSLSRGTEAFF.

The rearrangement uses TRBV5-4 and TRBJ2-3; 7 positions agree with TRBD2. Germline V gene lookup returns CDR1 SGHNT and CDR2 YYREEE (reference sequence). This CDR3 region has 15 residues. After removal of 4 bases from V and 6 bases from J, the junction contained 11 bases not matched to a gene. Here the CDR3 reads CASSLPRSGGDTQYF. The CDR3 region has the DNA TGTGCCAGCAGCCTTCCCCGTTCCGGGGGGGATACGCAGTATTTT.

This clonotype was observed a single time. J is TRBJ2-1 and V is TRBV12-3 or TRBV12-4; 14 bases line up with TRBD2. The CDR3 sequence is 16 residues long. V gave up 5 bases and J gave up 2 bases; unmatched junction bases: 2. As DNA, the CDR3 is TGTGCCAGCAGTCCGGGACTAGCGGGAGCCTACAATGAGCAGTTCTTC. This translates into CASSPGLAGAYNEQFF.

J is TRBJ2-1 and V is TRBV9, with D maybe TRBD2 (5 bases). The CDR3 runs 13 residues. Trimming removed 0 bases from V and 9 bases from J, with 10 bases in between. CDR1 and CDR2 from the germline V gene are SGDLS and YYNGEE. The chain's CDR3 is CASSVGPSSEQFF. DNA for the CDR3: TGTGCCAGCAGCGTAGGTCCTAGCAGTGAGCAGTTCTTC.

The chain links TRBV4-3 to TRBJ1-2; TRBD1 might be the D (6 bases). Trimming took off 1 base at V and 4 bases at J, with 10 bases between the two ends. The CDR3 sequence is 14 residues long. Germline-derived CDR1 and CDR2 are LGHNA and YSLEER. The CDR3 loop reads CASSQGGRGYGYTF. CDR3 nucleotide sequence: TGCGCCAGCAGCCAAGGAGGCAGGGGCTATGGCTACACCTTC.

This clonotype was recorded only once. The chain recombines TRBV28 with TRBJ1-1, with D uncertain. From germline, CDR1 is MDHEN and CDR2 SYDVKM. Trimming removed 7 bases from V and 7 bases from J, with 13 bases in between. The CDR3 consists of 12 residues. In DNA form, the CDR3 reads TGTGCCAGCACCCCCGGCGGTATTGAAGCTTTCTTT. Residues: CASTPGGIEAFF.

The chain links TRBV7-2 to TRBJ2-7, with TRBD2 as a possible D gene (6 bases). V lost 0 bases to trimming and J lost 3 bases, with 9 bases between them. Germline loops: CDR1 SGHTA, CDR2 FQGNSA. The CDR3 length is 14 residues. CDR3 region: CASSLAGGIYEQYF. The CDR3 DNA follows: TGTGCCAGCAGCTTAGCGGGAGGTATCTACGAGCAGTACTTC.

This chain links TRBV12-3 or TRBV12-4 with TRBJ2-2, with D uncertain. The CDR3 has 16 amino acids. V dropped 4 bases and J dropped 1 base, with 13 bases sitting between them. In DNA form, the CDR3 reads TGTGCCAGCAGTTCCTCCCGGCCTAGGAACACCGGGGAGCTGTTTTTT. This sequence encodes CASSSSRPRNTGELFF.

The chain has TRBV29-1 and TRBJ2-3, with D perhaps TRBD1 (5 bases). CDR1 is SQVTM, CDR2 ANQGSEA, per germline. The V end lost 4 bases, the J end lost 0 bases, and 8 bases lay between the germline ends. The CDR3 is 13 residues long. The DNA for the CDR3 is TGCAGCGTTGCTAGGGGAAGCACAGATACGCAGTATTTT. Its translation: CSVARGSTDTQYF.